What follows are 10 T cell receptor beta chains derived from one specimen sequenced in a study of T cell responses to AZD1222 COVID-19 vaccine. Using immunoSEQ multiplex PCR, the repertoire was profiled, and TCRdb retains in-frame clones only, with some absent. The sample lists some 62,000 clones; roughly three quarters were seen once. The source was peripheral blood, collected on day 0 of AZD1222 vaccination. These receptors were collected from an adult in good health.

Only a few counts were recorded for this clone. The chain carries TRBV6-2 or TRBV6-3 and TRBJ2-7; D could derive from TRBD1 or TRBD2 (5 bases each). CDR3 size: 14 residues. Per germline, CDR1 MNHEY and CDR2 SVGEGT. Trimming pared 6 bases from V and 5 bases from J, leaving 17 bases between. Here the CDR3 DNA reads TGTGCCAGCAGCCATCCGGGACGTACTAACGAGCAGTACTTC. Protein: CASSHPGRTNEQYF.

The table lists this clone with a few counts. The V gene is TRBV12-3 or TRBV12-4, the J gene TRBJ2-5; the D gene is possibly TRBD1 (5 bases). This CDR3 is built from 13 residues. Trimming removed 6 bases from V and 4 bases from J, with 12 bases in between. The CDR3 protein is CASRVDTRETQYF. In nucleotides, the CDR3 is TGTGCCAGCAGGGTGGACACGCGAGAGACCCAGTACTTC.

V usage is TRBV7-2 and J usage is TRBJ1-1; perhaps TRBD1 as D (6 bases). This CDR3 is built from 13 residues. V lost 4 bases and J 10 bases, leaving 16 bases between the germline ends. Germline V lookup: CDR1 SGHTA, CDR2 FQGNSA. This CDR3 reads CASSYDRSSVAFF. The CDR3 DNA reads TGTGCCAGCAGCTACGACAGGTCGAGTGTAGCTTTCTTT.

The gene calls are TRBV5-6 and TRBJ2-1, with 13 bases lining up with TRBD2. This CDR3 has 16 residues. The V gene end was trimmed by 4 bases and the J gene end by 2 bases; junction bases not matched to a gene: 3. Germline lookup yields CDR1 SGHDT and CDR2 YYEEEE. The CDR3 loop is CASSNGLAGAYNEQFF. The CDR3 nucleotides read TGTGCCAGCAGCAACGGACTAGCGGGGGCCTACAATGAGCAGTTCTTC.

The chain couples TRBV4-3 to TRBJ2-6, with 9 bases matching TRBD1. There are 18 residues in the CDR3. CDR1 is LGHNA, CDR2 YSLEER, per germline. V shed 2 bases and J 1 base; nucleotides not matched to a gene: 6. CDR3 coding DNA: TGCGCCAGCAGCCAATGGGGGACAGGGAATTCTGGGGCCAACGTCCTGACTTTC. The encoded protein is CASSQWGTGNSGANVLTF.

V and J are TRBV11-3 and TRBJ2-1; D remains ambiguous. The CDR3 totals 12 residues. Germline lookup yields CDR1 SGHNT and CDR2 YENEEA. V lost 3 bases and J 5 bases, leaving 5 bases between the germline ends. The CDR3 DNA is TGTGCCAGCAGCTTGAGCGACAATGAGCAGTTCTTC. Translation gives CASSLSDNEQFF.

The CDR3 reads CASSQDGGGYQPQHF. DNA of the CDR3: TGTGCCAGCAGCCAAGACGGAGGGGGATATCAGCCCCAGCATTTT. The V gene is TRBV16, the J gene TRBJ1-5, with a tentative D call TRBD1 (6 bases). CDR3 length equals 15 residues. Germline V CDR1 and CDR2: KGHSY, FQNENV. V was pared by 2 bases and J by 5 bases, with 13 bases between.

V gene TRBV29-1 combines with J gene TRBJ2-3; D ambiguous. The V and J ends lost 4 bases and 1 base respectively, with 9 bases between them. The CDR3 length is 13 residues. Per germline, CDR1 SQVTM and CDR2 ANQGSEA. CDR3 DNA: TGCAGCGTTGTTAGGGTTGGCACAGATACGCAGTATTTT. Residues: CSVVRVGTDTQYF.

Points on this clone: The same CDR3 also results from other DNA sequences found in this sample. The chain joins TRBV24-1 to TRBJ2-3, with D unclear. The V gene lost 9 bases and the J gene lost 4 bases, with 10 bases spanning the gap. The CDR3 has 12 amino acids. Per the germline V gene, CDR1 is KGHDR and CDR2 is SFDVKD. CDR3 bases: TGTGCCACCTCGCAAGGGCCAGATACGCAGTATTTT. Its protein product is CATSQGPDTQYF.

V is TRBV7-2 and J is TRBJ2-1, with TRBD2 as a possible D gene (7 bases). V was cut by 0 bases and J by 0 bases, with 24 bases left in between. The germline V gene encodes CDR1 SGHTA and CDR2 FQGNSA. The CDR3 contains 21 residues. CDR3 amino acids: CASSLAGGGLLTRSSYNEQFF. In DNA form, the CDR3 reads TGTGCCAGCAGCTTAGCGGGCGGGGGCCTCCTAACCCGAAGCTCCTACAATGAGCAGTTCTTC.